This record looks at one T cell receptor (beta chain) sequence and its context. The antigen remains unidentified. Sequencing of DNA taken from cultured CD4+ T cells relied on the Oncomine TCR Beta short-read assay. TCRdb recomputed calls from the PCR reads with MiXCR, one row per CDR3 protein. The sample shows 21,000 or so distinct CDR3 sequences, approximately 48% of them seen only once. The CDR3 spans 13 residues. Germline-derived CDR1 and CDR2 are SNHLY and FYNNEI. The V end was cut by 8 bases, the J end by 2 bases, with 13 bases between. The sample's treatment: roughly 11-day PBMC culture with coronavirus spike peptide pools or control peptides (ViraFEST assay). These data are taken from a study of vaccination and CD4 T cells after COVID-19.

The chain links TRBV2 to TRBJ2-7; the D gene is possibly TRBD2 (6 bases). Sequencing was done on a sample of CD4+ T cells from blood, cultured in vitro. The TCR was taken from a human donor who had recovered from COVID-19. DNA for the CDR3: TGTGCCAGCTCCCGGGACTTCCCCTACGAGCAGTACTTC. Its protein is CASSRDFPYEQYF.